This T cell receptor beta chain was identified in a study of cytomegalovirus exposure and HLA in healthy donors. Study-level points and caveats: CMV antigen specificity was confirmed in vitro for a few CMV-associated chains. Analysis performed later found roughly 17,000 TCR beta sequences associated with HLA alleles at 0.05 false discovery rate.

Points on this clone: Its antigen remains unidentified.

CDR3 length: 16 amino acids. With 6 bases clipped from V and 4 bases from J, the junction kept 11 bases outside the gene matches. Germline CDR1 ENHRY, CDR2 SYGVKD. The PCR used 60 Vbeta and 13 Jbeta primers. Libraries were prepared by immunoSEQ multiplex PCR; TCRdb keeps only in-frame clonotypes and omits some of them. The sample holds some 150,000 clones, about four fifths seen once. The V call is TRBV10-3, the J call TRBJ2-3; the match to TRBD1 covers 9 bases. The sequencing sample was made of PBMCs. This clonotype originated in a young woman in good health and CMV-seronegative. CDR3 residues: CAIRSPGTGKADTQYF. CDR3 DNA sequence: TGTGCCATCAGAAGTCCCGGGACAGGGAAGGCAGATACGCAGTATTTT.